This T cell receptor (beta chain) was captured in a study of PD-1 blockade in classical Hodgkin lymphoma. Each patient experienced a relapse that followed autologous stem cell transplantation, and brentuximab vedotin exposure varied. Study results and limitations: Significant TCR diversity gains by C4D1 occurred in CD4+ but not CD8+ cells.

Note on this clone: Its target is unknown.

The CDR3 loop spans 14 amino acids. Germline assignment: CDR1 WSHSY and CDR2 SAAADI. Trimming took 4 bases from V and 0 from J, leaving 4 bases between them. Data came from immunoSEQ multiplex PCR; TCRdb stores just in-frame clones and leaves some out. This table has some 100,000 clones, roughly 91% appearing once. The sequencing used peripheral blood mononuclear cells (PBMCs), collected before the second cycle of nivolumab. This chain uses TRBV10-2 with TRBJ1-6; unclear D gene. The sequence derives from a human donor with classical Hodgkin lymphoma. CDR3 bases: TGCGCCAGCAGTGTGGGCTCCTATAATTCACCCCTCCACTTT. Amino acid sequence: CASSVGSYNSPLHF.